This TCR beta chain was recorded in a study of T-cell reconstitution after alpha-beta-depleted transplantation in children. The CDR3 runs to 13 residues. Deletions cut 8 bases from V and 7 bases from J, with 15 bases between. This clonotype was picked up a small number of times. Its matching antigen is unknown. Library preparation (for TCRbeta) was performed with unique molecular identifiers. TCRdb redid the calling of the PCR reads with MiXCR, one entry per CDR3 protein. Among approximately 50,000 distinct CDR3 sequences, roughly 52% were seen once, and the ten largest hold 30% to 40%. Overall study results and limits: Where alpha-beta T cells came from about two months after transplant was reportedly several hundred expanded graft clones. T cells produced anew were the main source of T-cell counts and diversity one year after transplant.

The sequenced sample was peripheral blood, obtained before TCRalphabeta/CD19-depleted stem cell transplant. V and J are TRBV12-3 or TRBV12-4 and TRBJ2-1; no reliable D call. This TCR came from a boy under two years old with SCID, due to receive a stem cell transplant. The CDR3 loop is CASFRGLANEQFF. The CDR3 region has the DNA TGTGCCAGCTTTCGTGGCTTGGCTAATGAGCAGTTCTTC.